The rows below give T cell receptor beta chains drawn from one sample of a study of blood T cell repertoires in COVID-19. Assay: immunoSEQ multiplex PCR; the TCRdb copy retains only in-frame clones and omits some. This table holds 95,000 to 120,000 clones, approximately 88% found once. Sequenced material: peripheral blood. The receptors shown here come from a middle-aged woman with acute or convalescent COVID-19. Both conserved end residues are part of each CDR3. A D gene is named only where the DNA matches it firmly. The size field is filled for only some rows; it gives once, few, many or a size class.

clone size | J gene | V gene | D gene | CDR3 DNA | CDR3 protein
. | TRBJ1-1 | TRBV6-6 | TRBD1 | TGTGCCAGCAGTACGCACAGGGGATCGAACACTGAAGCTTTCTTT | CASSTHRGSNTEAFF
. | TRBJ2-1 | TRBV4-1 | . | TGCGCCAGCAGCCTCTATGGGGGGAATGAGCAGTTCTTC | CASSLYGGNEQFF
. | TRBJ1-3 | TRBV29-1 | TRBD1 | TGCAGCGTTGGATTAACCGGGACAGAGGGTCGCTCTGGAAACACCATATATTTT | CSVGLTGTEGRSGNTIYF
. | TRBJ2-7 | TRBV11-2 | TRBD2 | TGTGCCAGCAGCTTAGTTTCGGGCGGGGGAGCTTCTCTTCGCTACGAGCAGTACTTC | CASSLVSGGGASLRYEQYF
. | TRBJ1-2 | TRBV9 | . | TGTGCCAGCAGCGGTTTGAGCTATGGCTACACCTTC | CASSGLSYGYTF
. | TRBJ2-3 | TRBV4-1 | TRBD1 | TGCGCCAGCAGCCTCGGAACAGGGGGTAACCTCCCAGATACGCAGTATTTT | CASSLGTGGNLPDTQYF
. | TRBJ1-5 | TRBV15 | . | TGTGCCACCAGCAGACTACAGGGTTTAAGCAATCAGCCCCAGCATTTT | CATSRLQGLSNQPQHF
. | TRBJ2-2 | TRBV30 | . | TGTGCCTGGAGAGGCAGGGCCACTGGGGAGCTGTTTTTT | CAWRGRATGELFF
. | TRBJ1-2 | TRBV4-1 | TRBD1 | TGCGCCAGCAGCCAAGGGGGGCAGGGGGCGTTTGGCTACACCTTC | CASSQGGQGAFGYTF
. | TRBJ2-1 | TRBV19 | TRBD1 | TGTGCCAGTAGTATTTGGGGACAGGGGTACAATGAGCAGTTCTTC | CASSIWGQGYNEQFF
. | TRBJ1-1 | TRBV18 | . | TGTGCCAGCTCACCTCCTGGGGGGGCTCCGAACACTGAAGCTTTCTTT | CASSPPGGAPNTEAFF
. | TRBJ1-2 | TRBV30 | . | TGTGCCTGGAGTGTAAGTTGGCAAAACTATGGCTACACCTTC | CAWSVSWQNYGYTF
. | TRBJ2-3 | TRBV6-6 | TRBD2 | TGTGCCAGCAGTCCGGCCGAGCGGGGGCCTAGCACAGATACGCAGTATTTT | CASSPAERGPSTDTQYF
few | TRBJ1-1 | TRBV19 | . | TGTGCCAGTAGCCCAAGCTCGATTAACACTGAAGCTTTCTTT | CASSPSSINTEAFF
. | TRBJ1-2 | TRBV7-9 | TRBD1 | TGTGCCAGCAGCTTTGGGGGGACAGGGGAATATGGCTACACCTTC | CASSFGGTGEYGYTF
. | TRBJ1-5 | TRBV30 | . | TGTGCCTGGAGTGTAGGAGCGTATAGCAATCAGCCCCAGCATTTT | CAWSVGAYSNQPQHF
. | TRBJ2-5 | TRBV30 | TRBD2 | TGTGCCTGGAGCCTGACACGGGGGGGCCAAGAGACCCAGTACTTC | CAWSLTRGGQETQYF
. | TRBJ1-1 | TRBV29-1 | TRBD1 | TGCAGCGTCTCGGACAGGGCAGGAATTGAAGCTTTCTTT | CSVSDRAGIEAFF
. | TRBJ1-1 | TRBV19 | . | TGTGCCAGTGACAGTATTGCGGGATCTGGGACTGAAGCTTTCTTT | CASDSIAGSGTEAFF
. | TRBJ1-1 | TRBV10-1 | . | TGCGCCAGCAGCCAATATGCAGATAACACTGAAGCTTTCTTT | CASSQYADNTEAFF
. | TRBJ1-2 | TRBV9 | . | TGTGCCAGCAGCGTAGCGGGGGGGCACTATGGCTACACCTTC | CASSVAGGHYGYTF
. | TRBJ2-7 | TRBV5-1 | TRBD2 | TGCGCCAGCAGCTTGGCTGGGACTAGCGGGGGGGCCTCCTACGAGCAGTACTTC | CASSLAGTSGGASYEQYF
once | TRBJ2-2 | TRBV11-3 | . | TGTGCCAGCAGTCCGTACACCGGGGAGCTGTTTTTT | CASSPYTGELFF
. | TRBJ1-4 | TRBV19 | TRBD1 | TGTGCCAGTAGTACAAGGGGACAGGGTAGTGAAAAACTGTTTTTT | CASSTRGQGSEKLFF
. | TRBJ2-3 | TRBV3-1/TRBV3-2 | TRBD2 | TGTGCCAGCAGCCTAACCGGGAGGGCGCAGTATTTT | CASSLTGRAQYF
. | TRBJ1-5 | TRBV21-1 | . | TGTGCCAGCAGCAAAGTCCCAGGGAATCAGCCCCAGCATTTT | CASSKVPGNQPQHF
. | TRBJ2-3 | TRBV7-9 | TRBD2 | TGTGCCAGCAGCTCCCCGACTAGCGGGTATATAGATACGCAGTATTTT | CASSSPTSGYIDTQYF
. | TRBJ1-2 | TRBV5-1 | . | TGCGCCAGCAGAGAGAGGGCGTCCCCTAACTATGGCTACACCTTC | CASRERASPNYGYTF
. | TRBJ1-6 | TRBV27 | . | TGTGCCAGCAGTCGCCGACAGGAAAGCTCCTATAATTCACCCCTCCACTTT | CASSRRQESSYNSPLHF
. | TRBJ2-3 | TRBV19 | . | TGTGCCAGTAGTATAATCTTCGGGTCAACCTATGAAGATACGCAGTATTTT | CASSIIFGSTYEDTQYF
. | TRBJ2-7 | TRBV5-1 | TRBD1 | TGCGCCAGCAGCTTGCAGACAGGGAGCTCCTACGAGCAGTACTTC | CASSLQTGSSYEQYF
. | TRBJ1-1 | TRBV30 | TRBD1 | TGTGCCTGGAGTGTTCTGGCTACAGGGGGGAACACTGAAGCTTTCTTT | CAWSVLATGGNTEAFF
. | TRBJ1-2 | TRBV7-9 | . | TGTGCCAGCAGCTTACAGACAGTACCTAACTATGGCTACACCTTC | CASSLQTVPNYGYTF
. | TRBJ2-1 | TRBV6-1 | . | TGTGCCAGCAGTGAGGACACGAACTCCTACAATGAGCAGTTCTTC | CASSEDTNSYNEQFF
. | TRBJ1-4 | TRBV12-5 | TRBD1 | TGTGCTAGTGGTAGGCTGGGACAGACTGATAATGAAAAACTGTTTTTT | CASGRLGQTDNEKLFF
. | TRBJ2-7 | TRBV5-5 | TRBD1 | TGTGCCAGCAGCATAGGACAGGGGAGGCAGTACTTC | CASSIGQGRQYF
. | TRBJ1-5 | TRBV30 | TRBD1 | TGTGCCTGGGGAAGGACAGGGAAGAGCAATCAGCCCCAGCATTTT | CAWGRTGKSNQPQHF
. | TRBJ1-6 | TRBV7-3 | TRBD1 | TGTGCCAGCAGCTCCCAGGGGGCGGGCTATAATTCACCCCTCCACTTT | CASSSQGAGYNSPLHF
. | TRBJ1-2 | TRBV7-2 | . | TGTGCCAGCAGCTTAGCGCTCGGACTCAACTATGGCTACACCTTC | CASSLALGLNYGYTF
. | TRBJ1-2 | TRBV5-8 | . | TGTGCCAGCAGCTTGGACAGTCCGATTCGCTACACCTTC | CASSLDSPIRYTF
. | TRBJ1-4 | TRBV3-1/TRBV3-2 | . | TGTGCCAGCAGCCAAGTAGGTGGCAGGCGGGGTGAAAAACTGTTTTTT | CASSQVGGRRGEKLFF
. | TRBJ1-4 | TRBV4-3 | . | TGCGCCAGCAGCCAACACCCAGGGGTGGCTGAAAAACTGTTTTTT | CASSQHPGVAEKLFF
. | TRBJ2-3 | TRBV2 | TRBD2 | TGTGCCAGCAGAGGGACTACGAGAGGAGGGGATACGCAGTATTTT | CASRGTTRGGDTQYF
. | TRBJ1-1 | TRBV5-8 | TRBD1 | TGTGCCAGCAGCTTGGGGGACAGGAACACTGAAGCTTTCTTT | CASSLGDRNTEAFF
. | TRBJ1-3 | TRBV9 | TRBD1 | TGTGCCAGCAGCGTAGCGGACAGGGGGAACTCTGGAAACACCATATATTTT | CASSVADRGNSGNTIYF
few | TRBJ1-1 | TRBV10-1 | TRBD1 | TGCGCCAGCTCGGGACAGGGAAACACTGAAGCTTTCTTT | CASSGQGNTEAFF
. | TRBJ1-1 | TRBV15 | . | TGTGCCACCAGCAGAGATGGGGCCTTCATGAACACTGAAGCTTTCTTT | CATSRDGAFMNTEAFF
. | TRBJ2-1 | TRBV7-2 | TRBD2 | TGTGCCAGCAGCCCCTGGGCGGGGGGTTCCTACAATGAGCAGTTCTTC | CASSPWAGGSYNEQFF
. | TRBJ1-6 | TRBV5-1 | TRBD1 | TGCGCCAGCAGCCACGGGACAGTTATTTCACCCCTCCACTTT | CASSHGTVISPLHF
once | TRBJ1-3 | TRBV30 | . | TGTGCCTGGAGTGCGGTCGGAAACACCATATATTTT | CAWSAVGNTIYF